This T cell receptor (beta chain) derives from a study of blood T cell repertoires in COVID-19. The protocol was immunoSEQ multiplex PCR, while the TCRdb copy is restricted to in-frame clones and leaves out a portion. The table includes fewer than 350,000 clones, roughly nine tenths detected once. This clone was observed a few times. With 5 bases clipped from V and 7 bases from J, the junction kept 8 bases outside the gene matches. The V gene's germline CDR1 is SGHVS and CDR2 FNYEAQ. This CDR3 contains 13 residues. The sequenced material came from peripheral blood. The sequence derives from a woman in her thirties with COVID-19, enrolled during active disease. This chain uses TRBV7-6 with TRBJ2-7; 7 bases fit TRBD1. CDR3 amino acids: CASSADRSREQYF. CDR3 in DNA: TGTGCCAGCAGCGCGGACAGGTCTCGTGAGCAGTACTTC.